These 5 T cell receptor beta chains share one sample of origin, sequenced in a study of blood T cells in healthy people across ages. Sample-barcoded 5' priming and a J-beta primer mix drove a second PCR of about 7 to 11 cycles. TCRdb reprocessed the 5' RACE reads with MiXCR, giving one entry per CDR3 protein. Of hundreds of thousands of distinct CDR3 sequences in the sample, about half were seen once. Material: blood. Receptor source: an older woman in good health.

V gene TRBV10-3 combines with J gene TRBJ2-7; tentatively, D is TRBD1 or TRBD2 (5 bases each). The ends were cut back, 6 bases at V and 7 bases at J, with 22 bases in the middle. Germline CDR1 reads ENHRY; CDR2 reads SYGVKD. This CDR3 has 15 residues. The CDR3 is CAISPGPNSYNEQYF. Here the CDR3 DNA reads TGTGCCATCAGCCCGGGGCCAAACTCCTACAATGAGCAGTACTTC.

This clonotype was recorded a few times. The V and J genes are TRBV11-2 and TRBJ1-6, with 8 bases lining up with TRBD1. Trimming removed 5 bases from V and 14 bases from J; junction bases left unmatched: 8. Germline V gene lookup returns CDR1 SGHAT and CDR2 FQNNGV. CDR3 length equals 13 residues. The CDR3 nucleotides read TGTGCCAGCAGCACCTCGGACAGGGTGGCCCTCCACTTT. Amino acids: CASSTSDRVALHF.

The V gene is TRBV6-8, the J gene TRBJ1-4; 8 nucleotides agree with TRBD1. From germline, CDR1 is MNHGY and CDR2 SAAAGT. V dropped 8 bases and J dropped 4; count of bases not matched to a gene: 12. This CDR3 region has 16 residues. The CDR3, as DNA: TGTGCCAGCTCAGAGGGACAGGAGCATTTTAATGAAAAACTGTTTTTT. Translating gives CASSEGQEHFNEKLFF.

This rearrangement joins TRBV2 to TRBJ2-7; D is uncertain. V lost 3 bases to trimming and J lost 2 bases, with 14 bases between them. The CDR3 is made up of 15 amino acids. The germline V gene has CDR1 SNHLY and CDR2 FYNNEI. The CDR3 DNA is TGTGCCAGCAGTGACCCCAAAGTCTTAGCCTACGAGCAGTACTTC. Its protein product is CASSDPKVLAYEQYF. The full variable domain, in which reference TRBV2 and TRBJ2-7 provide the parts outside the CDR3, is EPEVTQTPSHQVTQMGQEVILRCVPISNHLYFYWYRQILGQKVEFLVSFYNNEISEKSEIFDDQFSVERPDGSNFTLKIRSTKLEDSAMYFCASSDPKVLAYEQYFGPGTRLTVT.

In its sample, this clonotype was seen many times. This rearrangement joins TRBV7-2 to TRBJ2-6, with a weak D call TRBD1 (6 bases). The CDR3 is made up of 19 amino acids. V lost 0 bases and J 0 bases, leaving 15 bases between the germline ends. Germline V gives CDR1 SGHTA, CDR2 FQGNSA. The CDR3 region has the DNA TGTGCCAGCAGCTTAGCAAGGGGGTCGTTACTCTCTGGGGCCAACGTCCTGACTTTC. It specifies CASSLARGSLLSGANVLTF. The entire variable domain, with the rest obtained from reference TRBV7-2 and TRBJ2-6, is as follows: GAGVSQSPSNKVTEKGKDVELRCDPISGHTALYWYRQSLGQGLEFLIYFQGNSAPDKSGLPSDRFSAERTGGSVSTLTIQRTQQEDSAVYLCASSLARGSLLSGANVLTFGAGSRLTVL.